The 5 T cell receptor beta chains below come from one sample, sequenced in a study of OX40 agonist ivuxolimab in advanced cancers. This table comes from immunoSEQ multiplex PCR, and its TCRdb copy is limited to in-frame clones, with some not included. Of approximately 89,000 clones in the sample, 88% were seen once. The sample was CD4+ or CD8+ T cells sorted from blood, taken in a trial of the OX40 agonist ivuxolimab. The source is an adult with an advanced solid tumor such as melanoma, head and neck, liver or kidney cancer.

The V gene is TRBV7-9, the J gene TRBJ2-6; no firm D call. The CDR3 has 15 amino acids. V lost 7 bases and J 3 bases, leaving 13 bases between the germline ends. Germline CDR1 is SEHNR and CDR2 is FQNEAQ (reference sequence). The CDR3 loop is CASTPTLGGANVLTF. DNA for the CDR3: TGTGCCAGCACCCCCACCTTAGGTGGGGCCAACGTCCTGACTTTC.

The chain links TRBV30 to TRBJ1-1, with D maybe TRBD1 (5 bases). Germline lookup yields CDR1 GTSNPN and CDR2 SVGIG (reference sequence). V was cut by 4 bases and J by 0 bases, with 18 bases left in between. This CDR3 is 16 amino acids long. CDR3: CAWIEGGVGMNTEAFF. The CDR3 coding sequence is TGTGCCTGGATTGAAGGAGGGGTAGGCATGAACACTGAAGCTTTCTTT.

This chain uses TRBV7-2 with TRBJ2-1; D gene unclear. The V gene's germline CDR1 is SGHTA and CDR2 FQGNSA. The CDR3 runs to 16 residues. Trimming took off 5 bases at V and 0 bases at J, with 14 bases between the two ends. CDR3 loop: CASSPDTFSSYNEQFF. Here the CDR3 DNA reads TGTGCCAGCAGCCCGGATACCTTCAGCTCCTACAATGAGCAGTTCTTC.

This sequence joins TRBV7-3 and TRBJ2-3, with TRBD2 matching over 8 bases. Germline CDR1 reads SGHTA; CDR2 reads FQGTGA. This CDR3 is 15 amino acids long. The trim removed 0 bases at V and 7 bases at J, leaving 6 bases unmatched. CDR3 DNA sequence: TGTGCCAGCAGCTTAACTAGCGGGACTCAATATACGCAGTATTTT. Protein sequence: CASSLTSGTQYTQYF.

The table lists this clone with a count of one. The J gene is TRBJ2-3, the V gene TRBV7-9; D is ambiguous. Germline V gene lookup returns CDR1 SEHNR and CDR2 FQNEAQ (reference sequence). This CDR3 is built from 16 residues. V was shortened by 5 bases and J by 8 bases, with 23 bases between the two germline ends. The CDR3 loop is CASSPVGQVSLVTQYF. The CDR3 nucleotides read TGTGCCAGCAGCCCTGTCGGCCAGGTATCTCTTGTTACGCAGTATTTT.